This T cell receptor (beta chain) was observed in a study of shared clonotypes between healthy human individuals. General study points: Clonotype sharing among the donors was expected to vary with sequencing depth. Generation probabilities were higher for clonotypes shared across all four sorted-subset donors than for unshared ones. Donor scarcity curtailed the genetic and exposure-history diversity represented herein.

The protocol was immunoSEQ multiplex PCR, while the TCRdb copy is restricted to in-frame clones and leaves out a portion. The sample records roughly 500,000 clones, around 96% being singletons. The CDR3 contains 13 residues. Trimming removed 4 bases at V and 4 bases at J, with 8 bases between. From germline, CDR1 is MDHEN and CDR2 SYDVKM. Concerning this clone: Its antigen is still unknown.

A CD45RA-negative memory subset and a CD45RA+ naive subset were separated from the CD4+ cells. Sample: naive CD4+ T cells sorted from blood. The subset here: CD45RA+ positively selected. This TCR was recovered from a woman in her twenties or thirties in good health. The rearrangement uses TRBV28 and TRBJ1-3; D call uncertain. This CDR3 reads CASSWAGGNTIYF. Written as DNA, the CDR3 is TGTGCCAGCAGTTGGGCAGGCGGAAACACCATATATTTT.